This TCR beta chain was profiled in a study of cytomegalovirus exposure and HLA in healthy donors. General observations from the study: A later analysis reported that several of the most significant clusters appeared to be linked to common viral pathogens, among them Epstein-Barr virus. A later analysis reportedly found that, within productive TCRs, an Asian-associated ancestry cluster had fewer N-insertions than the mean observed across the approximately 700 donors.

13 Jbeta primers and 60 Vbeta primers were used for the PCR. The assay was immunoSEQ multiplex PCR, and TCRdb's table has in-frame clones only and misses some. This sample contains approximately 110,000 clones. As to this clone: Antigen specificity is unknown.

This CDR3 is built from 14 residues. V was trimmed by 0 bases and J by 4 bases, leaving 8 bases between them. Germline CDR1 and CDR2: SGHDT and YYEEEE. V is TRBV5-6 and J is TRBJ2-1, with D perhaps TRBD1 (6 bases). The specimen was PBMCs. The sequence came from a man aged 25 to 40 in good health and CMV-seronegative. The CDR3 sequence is CASSLGQEYNEQFF. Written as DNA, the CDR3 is TGTGCCAGCAGCTTGGGACAGGAGTACAATGAGCAGTTCTTC. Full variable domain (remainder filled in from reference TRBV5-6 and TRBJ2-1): DAGVTQSPTHLIKTRGQQVTLRCSPKSGHDTVSWYQQALGQGPQFIFQYYEEEERQRGNFPDRFSGHQFPNYSSELNVNALLLGDSALYLCASSLGQEYNEQFFGPGTRLTVL.